These 25 T cell receptor beta chains were sequenced from one sample in a study of a mutant IDH1 vaccine in newly diagnosed glioma. Time point described: week 23, last vaccination. Every single dose of the vaccine, 300 ug of mutant IDH1 20-mer peptide, came with topical imiquimod. The table came from immunoSEQ multiplex PCR; TCRdb's copy has only in-frame clones and leaves some out. The repertoire consists of approximately 41,000 clones, with around 79% occurring once and the leading ten covering approximately 6.8%. These receptors are not linked to any known antigen. Source: PBMCs, taken from a glioma patient whose treatment included an IDH1 peptide vaccine. Every receptor here comes from a woman between 40 and 50 years old with glioma. Some clones in this sample may be carry-over from other donors' samples.

V and J are TRBV9 and TRBJ1-2; D remains unclear. Germline V gene sequence: CDR1 SGDLS, CDR2 YYNGEE. V was pared by 4 bases and J by 0 bases, with 13 bases between. The CDR3 runs to 15 residues. For the CDR3, the DNA is TGTGCCAGCAGCTTACAAACTGAAGCTAACTATGGCTACACCTTC. It specifies CASSLQTEANYGYTF.

This sequence joins TRBV7-9 and TRBJ2-7; unclear D gene. This CDR3 spans 14 amino acids. Germline CDR1 and CDR2: SEHNR and FQNEAQ (reference sequence). Trimming removed 5 bases from V and 6 bases from J, with 17 bases in between. CDR3 sequence (DNA): TGTGCCAGCAGCGCAGCGTACGAGTCGGGCGAGCAGTACTTC. Its translation: CASSAAYESGEQYF.

This clone was counted only a few times. V is TRBV19 and J is TRBJ1-5; a weak D match, TRBD1 (6 bases). V was clipped by 5 bases and J by 0 bases, with 14 bases between them. The CDR3 sequence is 16 residues long. The V gene's germline CDR1 is LNHDA and CDR2 SQIVND (reference sequence). CDR3 in DNA: TGTGCCAGTAGTGGGTCGACAGGAAATAGCAATCAGCCCCAGCATTTT. Protein sequence: CASSGSTGNSNQPQHF.

The chain has TRBV4-3 and TRBJ1-5; perhaps TRBD1 as D (5 bases). The CDR3 spans 14 residues. Germline CDR1 is LGHNA and CDR2 is YSLEER. V lost 4 bases, J lost 5 bases, and 12 bases lay in between. The CDR3 DNA is TGCGCCAGCAGCCCAGGGAAGCTCTATCAGCCCCAGCATTTT. Translation gives CASSPGKLYQPQHF.

The V and J genes are TRBV7-9 and TRBJ1-3; D is uncertain. Trimming removed 3 bases from V and 2 bases from J, with 2 bases in between. The germline V gene has CDR1 SEHNR and CDR2 FQNEAQ (reference sequence). The CDR3 runs 12 residues. In DNA, the CDR3 is TGTGCCAGCAGCTTCCCTGGAAACACCATATATTTT. Protein sequence: CASSFPGNTIYF.

This clone has just a few counts. The genes are TRBV29-1 and TRBJ1-2; D is undetermined. The CDR3 sequence is 13 residues long. V lost 2 bases and J lost 6, with 13 bases in between. Germline CDR1 and CDR2: SQVTM and ANQGSEA. The CDR3, as DNA: TGCAGCGTTGAAACTGACAAAACAGATGGCTACACCTTC. It is translated as CSVETDKTDGYTF.

DNA for the CDR3: TGTGCCAGCAGTGATAACCAAGAGACCCAGTACTTC. Translation: CASSDNQETQYF. This chain joins TRBV2 and TRBJ2-5, with D unclear. CDR1 SNHLY and CDR2 FYNNEI come from the germline V gene. CDR3 length: 12 amino acids. V gave up 3 bases and J gave up 0 bases, with 2 bases separating them.

The V call is TRBV6-5, the J call TRBJ2-1; 7 bases line up with TRBD2. The J segment lost 6 bases and the V segment lost 7 bases, leaving 6 bases of the junction unmatched. The germline V gene has CDR1 MNHEY and CDR2 SVGAGI. The CDR3 length is 13 residues. Here the CDR3 reads CASTLTSSNEQFF. Written as DNA, the CDR3 is TGTGCCAGCACCCTGACTAGCAGCAATGAGCAGTTCTTC.

The chain carries TRBV16 and TRBJ2-2, with D perhaps TRBD1 (5 bases). V lost 2 bases to trimming and J lost 7 bases, with 11 bases between them. Per germline, CDR1 KGHSY and CDR2 FQNENV. The CDR3 is made up of 14 amino acids. Here the CDR3 DNA reads TGTGCCAGCAGCCAAGTCCAGGGCGACGGGGAGCTGTTTTTT. Protein sequence: CASSQVQGDGELFF.

This chain joins TRBV6-6 and TRBJ1-5, with D unresolved. Per germline, CDR1 MNHNY and CDR2 SVGAGI (reference sequence). Trimming cost V 11 bases and J 5 bases, with 10 bases left between them. This CDR3 is 11 amino acids long. CDR3 DNA sequence: TGTGCCGGAGGGCTTGATCAGCCCCAGCATTTT. It is translated as CAGGLDQPQHF.

The genes are TRBV4-2 and TRBJ1-4; 7 nucleotides agree with TRBD1. This CDR3 has 16 residues. After removal of 1 base from V and 2 bases from J, the junction contained 4 bases not matched to a gene. Germline CDR1 reads LGHNA; CDR2 reads YNFKEQ. Here the CDR3 reads CASSQAPTGTNEKLFF. CDR3 bases: TGTGCCAGCAGCCAAGCCCCGACAGGGACTAATGAAAAACTGTTTTTT.

The V gene is TRBV5-6, the J gene TRBJ1-2; maybe TRBD1 (5 bases). V lost 0 bases to trimming and J lost 6 bases, with 6 bases between them. The CDR3 consists of 12 residues. In germline, CDR1 is SGHDT, CDR2 YYEEEE. Here the CDR3 DNA reads TGTGCCAGCAGCTTGGTAGGGGATGGCTACACCTTC. The encoded protein is CASSLVGDGYTF.

The J gene is TRBJ1-1, the V gene TRBV4-3; D not certain. V was pared by 1 base and J by 2 bases, with 11 bases between. Germline values: CDR1 LGHNA, CDR2 YSLEER. This CDR3 is 15 amino acids long. The CDR3 reads CASSQGLTPNTEAFF. DNA for the CDR3: TGCGCCAGCAGCCAAGGTCTGACACCCAACACTGAAGCTTTCTTT.

This clone was detected a few times. The chain has TRBV10-2 and TRBJ1-1; tentative D call: TRBD1 (5 bases). The CDR3 loop spans 14 amino acids. Germline CDR1 reads WSHSY; CDR2 reads SAAADI. V was clipped by 8 bases and J by 3 bases, with 16 bases between them. CDR3 DNA: TGCGCCAGCTACCCCCGGGGGGGATACACTGAAGCTTTCTTT. As protein: CASYPRGGYTEAFF.

The rearrangement uses TRBV28 and TRBJ2-7; either TRBD1 or TRBD2 may fit D (6 bases each). Germline CDR1 reads MDHEN; CDR2 reads SYDVKM. The CDR3 runs 13 residues. The germline V and J ends were trimmed by 7 bases and 7 bases, with 17 bases remaining between them. CDR3 in amino acids: CASTGAALREQYF. CDR3 DNA sequence: TGTGCCAGCACGGGGGCCGCTTTACGTGAGCAGTACTTC.

This clone turned up a few times. V is TRBV30 and J is TRBJ2-5; D perhaps matches TRBD1 (5 bases). CDR1 is GTSNPN, CDR2 SVGIG, per germline (reference sequence). Trimming cost V 2 bases and J 2 bases, with 9 bases left between them. This CDR3 is 13 amino acids long. The CDR3 DNA follows: TGTGCCTGGAGTAGGTCAGGGCAAGAGACCCAGTACTTC. This encodes CAWSRSGQETQYF.

This clone came up a few times. The rearrangement uses TRBV4-1 and TRBJ1-1; D ambiguous. The CDR3 covers 15 residues. The V end was cut by 7 bases, the J end by 1 base, with 16 bases between. CDR1 is MGHRA, CDR2 YSYEKL, per germline. The CDR3 protein is CASTPVGRRNTEAFF. CDR3 DNA sequence: TGCGCCAGCACCCCCGTAGGGCGGAGGAACACTGAAGCTTTCTTT.

The chain recombines TRBV9 with TRBJ2-7, with 9 bases identical to TRBD1. The CDR3 is 14 residues long. The V gene end was trimmed by 3 bases and the J gene end by 4 bases; junction bases not matched to a gene: 5. Germline V gene sequence: CDR1 SGDLS, CDR2 YYNGEE. The CDR3 region is CASSGGQGPYEQYF. The CDR3 DNA follows: TGTGCCAGCAGCGGGGGACAGGGTCCATACGAGCAGTACTTC.

V usage is TRBV9 and J usage is TRBJ2-3; 9 bases map to TRBD2. Germline CDR1 is SGDLS and CDR2 is YYNGEE. V was pared by 5 bases and J by 3 bases, with 4 bases of the junction left unmatched. This CDR3 region has 14 residues. This chain's CDR3 is CASSGSGSTDTQYF. As DNA, the CDR3 is TGTGCCAGCAGTGGTAGCGGGAGTACAGATACGCAGTATTTT.

The CDR3 sequence is CASSLAGGDQPQHF. CDR3 in DNA: TGCGCCAGCAGCCTAGCAGGGGGCGACCAGCCCCAGCATTTT. The chain joins TRBV4-1 to TRBJ1-5, with 8 bases fitting TRBD1. The CDR3 totals 14 residues. Germline loops: CDR1 MGHRA, CDR2 YSYEKL. V shed 4 bases and J 7 bases; nucleotides not matched to a gene: 6.

The chain combines TRBV5-8 with TRBJ2-7; 11 bases align to TRBD2. J lost 5 bases, V lost 2 bases, and 9 bases had no gene match. The CDR3 consists of 16 residues. Germline loops: CDR1 SGHTS, CDR2 YDEGEE. The CDR3 region is CASSLLAGVPIDEQYF. In DNA form, the CDR3 reads TGTGCCAGCAGCTTACTAGCGGGAGTCCCAATAGACGAGCAGTACTTC.

The chain has TRBV10-3 and TRBJ1-6; D is unclear. Germline assignment: CDR1 ENHRY and CDR2 SYGVKD. This CDR3 spans 15 amino acids. V was trimmed by 2 bases and J by 3 bases, leaving 8 bases between them. The CDR3 here is CAISEGEHYNSPLHF. The CDR3 DNA sequence: TGTGCCATCAGTGAGGGGGAGCACTATAATTCACCCCTCCACTTT.

This chain joins TRBV5-1 and TRBJ1-4, with D possibly being TRBD1 (6 bases). Trimming took 0 bases from V and 4 from J, leaving 10 bases between them. This CDR3 spans 15 amino acids. CDR1 and CDR2 (germline): SGHRS, YFSETQ. The CDR3 loop reads CASSLAGGVNEKLFF. In DNA, the CDR3 is TGCGCCAGCAGCTTGGCGGGGGGCGTTAATGAAAAACTGTTTTTT.

V and J are TRBV19 and TRBJ2-1; tentatively, D is TRBD1 or TRBD2 (5 bases each). CDR1 and CDR2 (germline): LNHDA, SQIVND (reference sequence). The germline V and J ends were trimmed by 3 bases and 13 bases, with 10 bases remaining between them. This CDR3 spans 11 amino acids. CDR3 coding DNA: TGTGCCAGTAGTATTTCGGGGCCCCAGTTCTTC. Translating gives CASSISGPQFF.

This chain uses TRBV5-1 with TRBJ2-7, with a tentative D call TRBD2 (5 bases). The CDR3 is 13 residues long. Trimming took 4 bases from V and 6 from J, leaving 14 bases between them. Germline CDR1 SGHRS, CDR2 YFSETQ. CDR3: CASSNPTRGEQYF. The CDR3 coding sequence is TGCGCCAGCAGCAATCCGACTCGGGGCGAGCAGTACTTC.